Shown below are 16 T cell receptor beta chains from a single sample sequenced in a study of blood T cell repertoires in COVID-19 (TCRdb year 2020). Library preparation employed the immunoSEQ multiplex PCR assay. The source is immuneACCESS, and TCRdb retained only in-frame sequences with V and J called. Part of the clones is not carried over; for the studies checked, unresolved V genes explain less than half of this, and the remainder is unexplained. Present in this sample are about 140,000 clones, approximately 88% of which were seen just once. The ten most abundant clones make up around 5% of the sample. The material sequenced was PBMCs or T cells enriched from blood (not recorded which). The receptors derive from a man aged 70-80 years who had been exposed to COVID-19.

The genes are TRBV27 and TRBJ1-1, with TRBD1 matching 7 bases. The germline gives CDR1 MNHEY, CDR2 SMNVEV (reference sequence). J lost 5 bases, V lost 6 bases, and 15 bases had no gene match. The CDR3 contains 16 residues. The CDR3 region is CASSPAVGGAGTEAFF. The CDR3 DNA is TGTGCCAGCAGCCCAGCCGTAGGGGGCGCGGGAACTGAAGCTTTCTTT.

The DNA for the CDR3 is TGCAGCGTTGGCACTAGCGGCCTATTAACCGGGGAGCTGTTTTTT. As protein: CSVGTSGLLTGELFF. This chain joins TRBV29-1 and TRBJ2-2; 8 bases are a match to TRBD2. This CDR3 has 15 amino acids. The germline V gene encodes CDR1 SQVTM and CDR2 ANQGSEA. V lost 4 bases to trimming and J lost 5 bases; unmatched junction nucleotides: 9.

V is TRBV28 and J is TRBJ1-2, with 8 bases lining up with TRBD1. CDR3 length: 13 residues. Per the germline V gene, CDR1 is MDHEN and CDR2 is SYDVKM. Unmatched junction bases numbered 7, after V lost 6 bases and J lost 7 bases. The CDR3 spells CASSGQGSGGYTF. CDR3 nucleotides: TGTGCCAGCAGCGGACAGGGTTCGGGTGGCTACACCTTC.

The J gene is TRBJ2-1, the V gene TRBV29-1; D possibly corresponds to TRBD1 (5 bases). V lost 3 bases to trimming and J lost 7 bases, with 13 bases between them. The CDR3 totals 13 residues. The germline gives CDR1 SQVTM, CDR2 ANQGSEA. CDR3 DNA sequence: TGCAGCGTTGATAGAAGGGGCCGGAATGAGCAGTTCTTC. It is translated as CSVDRRGRNEQFF.

V gene TRBV2 combines with J gene TRBJ1-1; D perhaps matches TRBD1 (6 bases). V shed 8 bases and J shed 5 bases, with 15 bases lying between them. The germline gives CDR1 SNHLY, CDR2 FYNNEI. This CDR3 is built from 13 residues. As DNA, the CDR3 is TGTGCCAGCCACAGGGTAGGTGGGACTGAAGCTTTCTTT. Its translation is CASHRVGGTEAFF.

The chain uses TRBV4-1 and TRBJ2-1, with 12 bases fitting TRBD2. Trimming at V came to 2 bases and at J to 7 bases, leaving 3 bases not matched to a gene. There are 15 residues in the CDR3. The germline V gene has CDR1 MGHRA and CDR2 YSYEKL. The CDR3 nucleotides read TGCGCCAGCAGCCAAAGGCTAGCGGGGGGGAATGAGCAGTTCTTC. Protein product: CASSQRLAGGNEQFF.

The chain uses TRBV6-5 and TRBJ1-5, with 8 bases that match TRBD1. The length of the CDR3 is 14 residues. The germline CDR1 and CDR2 sequences are MNHEY and SVGAGI. The junction had 11 bases not matched to a gene; V was cut back by 6 bases and J by 10 bases. The DNA of the CDR3 is TGTGCCAGCAGGGACTCCAGGGGGCTGTATCCCCAGCATTTT. Amino acid sequence: CASRDSRGLYPQHF.

The genes are TRBV11-2 and TRBJ2-3, with a weak D call TRBD2 (7 bases). The CDR3 runs 16 residues. Germline values: CDR1 SGHAT, CDR2 FQNNGV. With 5 bases removed from V and 0 bases from J, the gap between germline ends came to 15 bases. The CDR3 loop reads CASSRQGRGSTDTQYF. The DNA of the CDR3 is TGTGCCAGCAGCCGTCAGGGGCGGGGGAGCACAGATACGCAGTATTTT.

This clone showed up just a few times. This chain links TRBV30 with TRBJ2-5, with D possibly matching TRBD2 (6 bases). Germline V gene sequence: CDR1 GTSNPN, CDR2 SVGIG (reference sequence). This CDR3 has 16 amino acids. V dropped 5 bases and J dropped 3 bases, with 22 bases sitting between them. The CDR3 DNA follows: TGTGCCTGGGGGAGGTTGGGTGCGGGACCCAAAGAGACCCAGTACTTC. It codes for CAWGRLGAGPKETQYF.

The chain employs TRBV7-3 and TRBJ2-3; maybe TRBD2 (7 bases). V gave up 6 bases and J gave up 6 bases, with 10 bases separating them. The CDR3 loop spans 12 amino acids. Germline-derived CDR1 and CDR2 are SGHTA and FQGTGA. Here the CDR3 DNA reads TGTGCCAGCAGTCGGGGGGCCGATACGCAGTATTTT. This codes for CASSRGADTQYF.

This chain connects TRBV12-3 or TRBV12-4 to TRBJ1-3; D may be TRBD1 (5 bases). The CDR3 has 13 amino acids. Trimming stripped 7 bases from V and 4 bases from J, with 11 bases between. CDR3 residues: CASTGGSGNTIYF. CDR3 nucleotides: TGTGCCAGCACGGGGGGTTCCGGAAACACCATATATTTT.

This clone appeared a few times. V gene TRBV24-1 combines with J gene TRBJ2-1, with TRBD2 identical over 12 bases. Germline values: CDR1 KGHDR, CDR2 SFDVKD. The CDR3 length is 16 residues. After removal of 3 bases from V and 6 bases from J, the junction contained 5 bases not matched to a gene. The CDR3: CATSDRWTSGINEQFF. The DNA for the CDR3 is TGTGCCACCAGTGATCGCTGGACTAGCGGGATCAATGAGCAGTTCTTC.

The V gene is TRBV11-2, the J gene TRBJ1-6, with D perhaps TRBD1 (5 bases). V dropped 5 bases and J dropped 9 bases, with 17 bases sitting between them. The CDR3 covers 15 residues. Germline V gene data show CDR1 as SGHAT and CDR2 as FQNNGV. CDR3 nucleotide sequence: TGTGCCAGCAGCATTCAGCAGGGAAGGGGTTCACCCCTCCACTTT. It translates to CASSIQQGRGSPLHF.

This chain connects TRBV19 to TRBJ1-2, with 9 bases fitting TRBD1. The CDR3 is made up of 15 amino acids. The trim removed 4 bases at V and 2 bases at J, leaving 5 bases unmatched. Germline CDR1 is LNHDA and CDR2 is SQIVND (reference sequence). The CDR3: CASSTTGGLNYGYTF. The CDR3 nucleotides are TGTGCCAGTAGTACGACAGGGGGGCTCAACTATGGCTACACCTTC.

The chain links TRBV6-5 to TRBJ1-6; 7 nucleotides match TRBD1. In germline, CDR1 is MNHEY, CDR2 SVGAGI. J gave up 7 bases and V 0 bases, and 3 bases lay outside the gene matches. This CDR3 spans 15 amino acids. CDR3: CASSYSDRRNSPLHF. DNA of the CDR3: TGTGCCAGCAGTTACTCGGACAGGCGGAATTCACCCCTCCACTTT.

This clone was seen ten or more times. The V call is TRBV2, the J call TRBJ1-3, with TRBD1 matching 8 bases. Germline CDR1 and CDR2: SNHLY and FYNNEI. J was trimmed by 4 bases and V by 5 bases; bases with no gene match: 7. The CDR3 is 15 residues long. This chain's CDR3 is CASSRTGSFGNTIYF. CDR3 DNA sequence: TGTGCCAGCAGTAGGACAGGGAGTTTCGGAAACACCATATATTTT.